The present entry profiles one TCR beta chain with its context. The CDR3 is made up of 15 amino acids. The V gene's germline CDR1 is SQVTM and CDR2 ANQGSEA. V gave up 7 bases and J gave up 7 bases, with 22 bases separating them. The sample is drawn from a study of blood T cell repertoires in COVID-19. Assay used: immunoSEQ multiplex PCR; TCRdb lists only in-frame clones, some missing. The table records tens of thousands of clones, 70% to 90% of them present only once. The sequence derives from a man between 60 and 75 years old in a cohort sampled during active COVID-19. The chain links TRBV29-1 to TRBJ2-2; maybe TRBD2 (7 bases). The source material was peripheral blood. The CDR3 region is CSGVAGGAKGGELFF. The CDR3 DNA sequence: TGCAGCGGCGTCGCTGGGGGGGCTAAGGGCGGGGAGCTGTTTTTT.